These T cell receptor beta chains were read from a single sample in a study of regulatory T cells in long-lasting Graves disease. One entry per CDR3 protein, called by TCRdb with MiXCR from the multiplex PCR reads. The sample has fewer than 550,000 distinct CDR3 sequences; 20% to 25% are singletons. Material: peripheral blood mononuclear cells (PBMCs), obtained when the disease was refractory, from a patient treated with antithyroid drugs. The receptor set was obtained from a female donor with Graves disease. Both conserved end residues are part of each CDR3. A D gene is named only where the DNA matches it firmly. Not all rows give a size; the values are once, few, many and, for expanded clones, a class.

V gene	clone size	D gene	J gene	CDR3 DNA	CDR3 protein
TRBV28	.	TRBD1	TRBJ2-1	TGTGCCAGCAACTCGGGACAGGCAAAGAATGAGCAGTTCTTC	CASNSGQAKNEQFF
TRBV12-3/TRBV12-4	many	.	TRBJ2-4	TGTGCCAGCAGTGTCCAGGGGACCAAAAACATTCAGTACTTC	CASSVQGTKNIQYF
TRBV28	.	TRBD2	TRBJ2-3	TGTGCCAGCAGTTCAACTCCTAGCGGAACCCCCCCAGATACGCAGTATTTT	CASSSTPSGTPPDTQYF
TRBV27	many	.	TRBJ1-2	TGTGCCAGCAGTGGCCCACGCGGGAGTTATAACTATGGCTACACCTTC	CASSGPRGSYNYGYTF
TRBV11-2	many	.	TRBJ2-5	TGTGCCAGCAGCTTAGCCCCAACGGAGGCCCAGTACTTC	CASSLAPTEAQYF
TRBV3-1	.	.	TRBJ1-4	TGTGCCAGCAGCCTCGGCCGACAAGGTGAAAAACTGTTTTTT	CASSLGRQGEKLFF
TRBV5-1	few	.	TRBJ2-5	TGCGCCAGCAGCTCCACGCCGACAGCTCCTCAAGAGACCCAGTACTTC	CASSSTPTAPQETQYF
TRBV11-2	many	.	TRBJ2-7	TGTGCCAGCAGCTACTCAGGGGACTACGAGCAGTACTTC	CASSYSGDYEQYF
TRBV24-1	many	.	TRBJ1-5	TGTGCCACCAGTGACCTCGCCAATCAGCCCCAGCATTTT	CATSDLANQPQHF
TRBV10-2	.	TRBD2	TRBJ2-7	TGCGCCAGCAGTGAGGGACTAGCGGGTATCTACGAGCAGTACTTC	CASSEGLAGIYEQYF
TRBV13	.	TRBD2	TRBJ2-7	TGTGCCAGCTCGCCCAGCGGGGGAGAAGGAGACGAGCAGTACTTC	CASSPSGGEGDEQYF
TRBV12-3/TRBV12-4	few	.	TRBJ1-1	TGTGCCAGCAGTTTAGCGCGACAAGGGGTCACTGAAGCTTTCTTT	CASSLARQGVTEAFF
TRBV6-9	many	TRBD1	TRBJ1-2	TGTGCCAGCAGTTTTAACAGGGGGGATCATGGCTACACCTTC	CASSFNRGDHGYTF
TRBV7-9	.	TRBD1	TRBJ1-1	TGTGCCAGCAGCTCATGGGGACAGAAGAACACTGAAGCTTTCTTT	CASSSWGQKNTEAFF
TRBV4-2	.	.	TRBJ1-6	TGTGCCAGCAGCCAAGTACGGGACACTTATAATTCACCCCTCCACTTT	CASSQVRDTYNSPLHF
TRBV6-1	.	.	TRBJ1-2	TGTGCCAGCAGTGAAGCCCCCCGGGATTATGGCTACACCTTC	CASSEAPRDYGYTF
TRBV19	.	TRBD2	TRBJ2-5	TGTGCCAGTAGTATACTAGCGGGAGGAGGGCAAGAGACCCAGTACTTC	CASSILAGGGQETQYF
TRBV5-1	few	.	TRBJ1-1	TGCGCCAGCAGCTTAGGGCTGACGAACACTGAAGCTTTCTTT	CASSLGLTNTEAFF
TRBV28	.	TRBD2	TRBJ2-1	TGTGCCAGCAGTTTAATAGCGGGAGGGACGGGTGAGCAGTTCTTC	CASSLIAGGTGEQFF
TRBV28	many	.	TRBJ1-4	TGTGCCAGTTGGCCGGGGGGCGGTCTGAATGAAAAACTGTTTTTT	CASWPGGGLNEKLFF
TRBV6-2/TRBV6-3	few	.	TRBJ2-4	TGTGCCAGCAGTTACGGTCGGGCCAAAAACATTCAGTACTTC	CASSYGRAKNIQYF
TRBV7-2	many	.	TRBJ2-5	TGTGCCAGCAGCTTCAACGCGGGGCAAGAGACCCAGTACTTC	CASSFNAGQETQYF
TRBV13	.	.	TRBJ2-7	TGTGCCAGCAGCTTAGGGAACGAGTGGATTGGCTACGAGCAGTACTTC	CASSLGNEWIGYEQYF
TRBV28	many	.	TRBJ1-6	TGTGCCAGCGGGGCCCCCTTAACCTCCTATAATTCACCCCTCCACTTT	CASGAPLTSYNSPLHF
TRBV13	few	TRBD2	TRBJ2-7	TGTGCCAGCAGCTGGAGCGGGACTTACGAGCAGTACTTC	CASSWSGTYEQYF
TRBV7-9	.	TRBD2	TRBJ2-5	TGTGCCAGCAGCTCCATATCCTTCCTAGCGGGGGGGGAAGAGACCCAGTACTTC	CASSSISFLAGGEETQYF
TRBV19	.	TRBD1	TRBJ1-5	TGTGCCAGTAGCGGGACAGGGGACGGGAATCAGCCCCAGCATTTT	CASSGTGDGNQPQHF